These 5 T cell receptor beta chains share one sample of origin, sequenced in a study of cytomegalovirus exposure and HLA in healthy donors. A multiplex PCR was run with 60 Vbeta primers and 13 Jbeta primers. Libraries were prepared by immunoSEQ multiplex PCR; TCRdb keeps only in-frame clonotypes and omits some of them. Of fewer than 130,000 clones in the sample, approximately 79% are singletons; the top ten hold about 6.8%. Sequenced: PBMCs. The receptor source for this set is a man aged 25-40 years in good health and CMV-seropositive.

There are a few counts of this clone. The DNA of the CDR3 is TGTGCCAGCAGTGAGAACCCAGCGGGCGGGCCCGGGGAGCTGTTTTTT. Its translation is CASSENPAGGPGELFF. The rearrangement links TRBV25-1 to TRBJ2-2, with D perhaps TRBD2 (6 bases). Germline loops: CDR1 MGHDK, CDR2 SYGVNS. V was shortened by 3 bases and J by 6 bases, with 17 bases between the two germline ends. CDR3 length equals 16 residues. Supplemented by reference TRBV25-1 and TRBJ2-2, the full variable domain reads EADIYQTPRYLVIGTGKKITLECSQTMGHDKMYWYQQDPGMELHLIHYSYGVNSTEKGDLSSESTVSRIRTEHFPLTLESARPSHTSQYLCASSENPAGGPGELFFGEGSRLTVL.

CDR3 in amino acids: CASSSGPQRAQGYTF. In DNA, the CDR3 is TGCGCCAGCAGCTCTGGACCGCAGAGGGCGCAGGGCTACACCTTC. The chain links TRBV5-1 to TRBJ1-2; D is undetermined. Per germline, CDR1 SGHRS and CDR2 YFSETQ. CDR3 length: 15 amino acids. V was clipped by 3 bases and J by 8 bases, with 20 bases between them.

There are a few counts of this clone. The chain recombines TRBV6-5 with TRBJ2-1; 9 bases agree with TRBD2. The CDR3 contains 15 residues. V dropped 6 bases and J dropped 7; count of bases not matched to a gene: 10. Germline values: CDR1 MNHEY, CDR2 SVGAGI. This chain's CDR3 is CASRPGRGGVNEQFF. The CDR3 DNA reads TGTGCCAGCAGACCGGGGCGGGGGGGGGTGAATGAGCAGTTCTTC.

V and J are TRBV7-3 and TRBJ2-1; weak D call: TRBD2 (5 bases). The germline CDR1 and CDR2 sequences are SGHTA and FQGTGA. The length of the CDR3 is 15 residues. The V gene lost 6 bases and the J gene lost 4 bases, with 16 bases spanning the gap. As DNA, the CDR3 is TGTGCCAGCAGTCCGAATCCGGGAAGTTACAATGAGCAGTTCTTC. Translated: CASSPNPGSYNEQFF.

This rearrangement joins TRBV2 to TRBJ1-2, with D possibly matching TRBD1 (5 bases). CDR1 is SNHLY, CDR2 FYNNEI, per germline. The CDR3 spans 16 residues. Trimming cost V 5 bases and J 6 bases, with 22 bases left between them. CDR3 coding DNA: TGTGCCAGCAGTCCGTATGTGTCAGGGTCGTTGGATGGCTACACCTTC. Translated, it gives CASSPYVSGSLDGYTF.